These 20 T cell receptor beta chains were sequenced from one sample in a study of CD8+ T cells in alopecia areata. Sequencing relied on a cDNA template that was reverse transcribed from extracted RNA. This table comes from immunoSEQ multiplex PCR, and its TCRdb copy is limited to in-frame clones, with some not included. This table holds around 160,000 clones, more than 45% found once. Material for sequencing was CD4+ T cells sorted from blood. All receptors come from a human donor with alopecia areata.

The rearrangement joins TRBV6-6 to TRBJ2-1; D perhaps matches TRBD2 (7 bases). This CDR3 is 14 amino acids long. Germline CDR1 is MNHNY and CDR2 is SVGAGI (reference sequence). V was pared by 4 bases and J by 6 bases, with 13 bases between. CDR3 residues: CASSFGGAGNEQFF. The DNA of the CDR3 is TGTGCCAGCAGTTTTGGGGGGGCAGGCAATGAGCAGTTCTTC.

The V gene is TRBV7-2, the J gene TRBJ2-3, with D maybe TRBD2 (5 bases). CDR1 is SGHTA, CDR2 FQGNSA, per germline. This CDR3 contains 14 residues. V lost 5 bases and J 3 bases, leaving 12 bases between the germline ends. The CDR3 spells CASSHGELTDTQYF. CDR3 in DNA: TGTGCCAGCAGCCACGGGGAGTTGACAGATACGCAGTATTTT.

V gene TRBV2 combines with J gene TRBJ2-1; 7 nucleotides match TRBD1. The CDR3 sequence is 15 residues long. V was pared by 6 bases and J by 0 bases, with 5 bases of the junction left unmatched. Germline CDR1 is SNHLY and CDR2 is FYNNEI. The CDR3 here is CASSPDRSSYNEQFF. The DNA for the CDR3 is TGTGCCAGCAGCCCGGACAGGAGCTCCTACAATGAGCAGTTCTTC.

This clone showed up just a few times. The rearrangement joins TRBV18 to TRBJ2-1; D may be TRBD1 (6 bases). The CDR3 contains 11 residues. V lost 6 bases, J lost 10 bases, and 10 bases lay in between. Germline assignment: CDR1 KGHSH and CDR2 LQKENI. The CDR3 coding sequence is TGTGCCAGCTCGTCTGACAGGGAGCAGTTCTTC. Translated: CASSSDREQFF.

The rearrangement joins TRBV29-1 to TRBJ1-2; tentative D call: TRBD1 (5 bases). The V end lost 5 bases, the J end lost 7 bases, and 17 bases lay between the germline ends. This CDR3 spans 13 amino acids. Germline CDR1 and CDR2: SQVTM and ANQGSEA. CDR3 nucleotides: TGCAGCGTTTTAAAAGGGGTTAGAGCTGGCTACACCTTC. As protein: CSVLKGVRAGYTF.

In its sample, this clone was seen a few times. The rearrangement links TRBV30 to TRBJ1-2; D is ambiguous. This CDR3 has 13 amino acids. In germline, CDR1 is GTSNPN, CDR2 SVGIG (reference sequence). V was trimmed by 8 bases and J by 4 bases, leaving 17 bases between them. CDR3 sequence: CALQRGDSYGYTF. CDR3 nucleotides: TGTGCCCTACAACGCGGGGATTCCTATGGCTACACCTTC.

In nucleotides, the CDR3 is TGTGCCTACCAGCAGGCTGTGAGCCAACCCCAGCATTTT. Its translation is CAYQQAVSQPQHF. The chain couples TRBV30 to TRBJ1-5; no reliable D call. The V and J ends lost 7 bases and 10 bases respectively, with 20 bases between them. CDR3 length equals 13 residues. Germline values: CDR1 GTSNPN, CDR2 SVGIG (reference sequence).

The rearrangement uses TRBV5-1 and TRBJ2-6; the D gene is possibly TRBD1 (5 bases). V gave up 5 bases and J gave up 4 bases, with 10 bases separating them. CDR3 length: 14 residues. The germline gives CDR1 SGHRS, CDR2 YFSETQ. In DNA form, the CDR3 reads TGCGCCAGCAGGGCAGGGTCAGGGGCCAACGTCCTGACTTTC. This sequence encodes CASRAGSGANVLTF.

This clone turned up a few times. J is TRBJ2-5 and V is TRBV2; 15 nucleotides align to TRBD2. Germline V CDR1 and CDR2: SNHLY, FYNNEI. V lost 3 bases and J lost 2; bases outside the gene matches: 10. CDR3 size: 19 residues. The CDR3 sequence: CASSEGTGTSGRRQETQYF. The CDR3 DNA follows: TGTGCCAGCAGTGAGGGGACCGGGACTAGCGGGAGGAGGCAAGAGACCCAGTACTTC.

The J gene is TRBJ2-1, the V gene TRBV5-6; no clear D. The V end was cut by 4 bases, the J end by 0 bases, with 11 bases between. The germline V gene encodes CDR1 SGHDT and CDR2 YYEEEE. The CDR3 is 15 amino acids. The CDR3 loop is CASSPTDFSYNEQFF. CDR3 DNA sequence: TGTGCCAGCAGCCCCACTGACTTCTCCTACAATGAGCAGTTCTTC.

CDR3 coding DNA: TGTGCCAGCAGTTACGAGGTGGGCAATCAGCCCCAGCATTTT. Protein sequence: CASSYEVGNQPQHF. The chain has TRBV6-6 and TRBJ1-5; D gene ambiguous. The CDR3 totals 14 residues. From germline, CDR1 is MNHNY and CDR2 SVGAGI (reference sequence). With 2 bases removed from V and 2 bases from J, the gap between germline ends came to 7 bases.

The V gene is TRBV11-2, the J gene TRBJ2-1; tentatively, D is TRBD2 (5 bases). V was pared by 5 bases and J by 5 bases, with 16 bases between. From germline, CDR1 is SGHAT and CDR2 FQNNGV. The CDR3 is made up of 15 amino acids. The CDR3 is CASSRQVGVHNEQFF. CDR3 coding DNA: TGTGCCAGCAGCCGTCAAGTGGGAGTTCACAATGAGCAGTTCTTC. Drawing the rest from reference TRBV11-2 and TRBJ2-1, the complete variable domain is EAGVAQSPRYKIIEKRQSVAFWCNPISGHATLYWYQQILGQGPKLLIQFQNNGVVDDSQLPKDRFSAERLKGVDSTLKIQPAKLEDSAVYLCASSRQVGVHNEQFFGPGTRLTVL.

The rearrangement uses TRBV7-9 and TRBJ2-1, with TRBD2 matching 9 bases. The CDR3 has 14 residues. With 11 bases clipped from V and 3 bases from J, the junction kept 8 bases outside the gene matches. Germline lookup yields CDR1 SEHNR and CDR2 FQNEAQ (reference sequence). The CDR3 region is CADRREGNYNEQFF. CDR3 in DNA: TGTGCCGACAGGCGGGAGGGGAACTACAATGAGCAGTTCTTC.

This clone was found once. V usage is TRBV9 and J usage is TRBJ1-5; weak D call: TRBD1 (5 bases). Germline loops: CDR1 SGDLS, CDR2 YYNGEE. This CDR3 comprises 15 residues. Trimming left V 5 bases short and J 0 bases short, with 12 bases between. The CDR3 sequence is CASSADSYSNQPQHF. The CDR3 DNA reads TGTGCCAGCAGTGCCGACAGCTATAGCAATCAGCCCCAGCATTTT.

The chain combines TRBV30 with TRBJ1-3; D gene ambiguous. The CDR3 contains 13 residues. From germline, CDR1 is GTSNPN and CDR2 SVGIG (reference sequence). Trimming removed 3 bases at V and 2 bases at J, with 8 bases between. CDR3 region: CAWRDPAGNTIYF. The CDR3, as DNA: TGTGCCTGGAGAGACCCCGCTGGAAACACCATATATTTT. The variable domain in full, with the rest retrieved from reference TRBV30 and TRBJ1-3, is SQTIHQWPATLVQPVGSPLSLECTVEGTSNPNLYWYRQAAGRGLQLLFYSVGIGQISSEVPQNLSASRPQDRQFILSSKKLLLSDSGFYLCAWRDPAGNTIYFGEGSWLTVV.

The chain carries TRBV5-1 and TRBJ2-1, with D uncertain. The germline gives CDR1 SGHRS, CDR2 YFSETQ. Trimming removed 4 bases at V and 5 bases at J, with 13 bases between. CDR3 length: 14 amino acids. CDR3 sequence reads: CASSPGGLNNEQFF. The CDR3 DNA reads TGCGCCAGCAGCCCCGGCGGTCTTAACAATGAGCAGTTCTTC.

This clone was counted between two and nine times. The rearrangement joins TRBV28 to TRBJ2-1; D gene ambiguous. V was shortened by 5 bases and J by 8 bases, with 7 bases between the two germline ends. The germline gives CDR1 MDHEN, CDR2 SYDVKM. The CDR3 runs 11 residues. This chain's CDR3 is CASSQRHEQFF. The CDR3 DNA reads as TGTGCCAGCAGTCAGCGTCATGAGCAGTTCTTC.

This clone was observed a handful of times. The chain carries TRBV5-1 and TRBJ2-2; 11 bases map to TRBD2. Germline CDR1 is SGHRS and CDR2 is YFSETQ. The length of the CDR3 is 15 residues. Unmatched junction bases numbered 5, after V lost 5 bases and J lost 5 bases. CDR3 residues: CASSSGTSGTGELFF. The DNA of the CDR3 is TGCGCCAGCAGTTCCGGGACTAGCGGAACCGGGGAGCTGTTTTTT.

The V call is TRBV29-1, the J call TRBJ1-1; 7 bases match TRBD1. The CDR3 consists of 14 residues. V lost 4 bases and J lost 0; bases outside the gene matches: 5. CDR1 and CDR2 (germline): SQVTM, ANQGSEA. The CDR3 coding sequence is TGCAGCGTTGTTCCCAGGGGGATGAACACTGAAGCTTTCTTT. It yields the protein CSVVPRGMNTEAFF.

This clone has only a few counts. Other DNA sequences in the same sample also yield this CDR3. The chain joins TRBV11-2 to TRBJ2-3; D unclear. From germline, CDR1 is SGHAT and CDR2 FQNNGV. V was clipped by 3 bases and J by 0 bases, with 7 bases between them. This CDR3 comprises 14 residues. The CDR3 DNA reads TGTGCCAGCAGCTTGGGTCCTAGCACAGATACGCAGTATTTT. This codes for CASSLGPSTDTQYF.